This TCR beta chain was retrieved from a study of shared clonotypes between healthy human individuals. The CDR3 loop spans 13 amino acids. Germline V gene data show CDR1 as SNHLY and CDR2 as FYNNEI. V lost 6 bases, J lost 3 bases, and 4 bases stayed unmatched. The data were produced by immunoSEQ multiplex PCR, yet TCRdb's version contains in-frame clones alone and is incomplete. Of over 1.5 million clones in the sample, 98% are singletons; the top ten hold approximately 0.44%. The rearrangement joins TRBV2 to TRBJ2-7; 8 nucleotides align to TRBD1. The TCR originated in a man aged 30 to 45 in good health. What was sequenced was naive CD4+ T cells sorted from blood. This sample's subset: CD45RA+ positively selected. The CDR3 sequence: CASRTGAGYEQYF. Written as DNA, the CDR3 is TGTGCCAGCAGGACAGGGGCGGGCTACGAGCAGTACTTC.